The 7 T cell receptor beta chains listed next were all sequenced from one sample in a study of blood T cells in healthy people across ages. A second PCR, run for about 6 to 12 cycles, used a sample-barcoded 5' primer plus a J-beta primer mix. TCRdb reprocessed the 5' RACE reads via MiXCR and lists one record per CDR3 protein. Of over 550,000 distinct CDR3 sequences in the sample, roughly 30% were seen once. The sample was blood. All receptors derive from an elderly woman in good health.

The V gene is TRBV20-1, the J gene TRBJ1-2, with 11 bases fitting TRBD1. The germline V gene encodes CDR1 DFQATT and CDR2 SNEGSKA (reference sequence). The CDR3 consists of 13 residues. V was clipped by 4 bases and J by 6 bases; unmatched bases: 4. CDR3 protein: CSAKWTGGNGYTF. The DNA for the CDR3 is TGCAGTGCTAAATGGACAGGGGGCAATGGCTACACCTTC.

The chain combines TRBV7-9 with TRBJ2-1, with D hard to call. The CDR3 is made up of 16 amino acids. From germline, CDR1 is SEHNR and CDR2 FQNEAQ (reference sequence). V shed 7 bases and J shed 4 bases, with 20 bases lying between them. The CDR3 sequence is CASILNPVHPYNEQFF. The DNA for the CDR3 is TGTGCCAGCATTCTAAATCCGGTCCACCCATACAATGAGCAGTTCTTC. Combining the CDR3 with reference TRBV7-9 and TRBJ2-1 gives the whole variable domain DTGVSQNPRHKITKRGQNVTFRCDPISEHNRLYWYRQTLGQGPEFLTYFQNEAQLEKSRLLSDRFSAERPKGSFSTLEIQRTEQGDSAMYLCASILNPVHPYNEQFFGPGTRLTVL.

Points on this clonotype: A much larger clone differs from this one at a single base, so this may be a read error. The chain employs TRBV29-1 and TRBJ2-5; perhaps TRBD2 as D (5 bases). Trimming stripped 0 bases from V and 11 bases from J, with 16 bases between. The V gene's germline CDR1 is SQVTM and CDR2 ANQGSEA. The CDR3 totals 13 residues. For the CDR3, the DNA is TGCAGCGTTGAAGACCCGGAGTTATGGGAGCAGTACTTC. Encoded protein: CSVEDPELWEQYF.

The sample holds many counts of this clonotype. A clone one base away is much larger, so this may be a read error. The CDR3 protein is CASSPTITSYNEQYF. CDR3 nucleotide sequence: TGTGCCAGCTCTCCTACTATCACCTCCTACAATGAGCAGTACTTC. The chain carries TRBV18 and TRBJ2-1; D not resolved. The DNA end is more similar to TRBJ2-7, so the J call may be wrong. This CDR3 is built from 15 residues. The germline gives CDR1 KGHSH, CDR2 LQKENI.

Note on this clonotype: A read error is possible here, since a much larger clone lies one base away. J is TRBJ2-1 and V is TRBV5-1; D could derive from TRBD1 or TRBD2 (6 bases each). Germline loops: CDR1 SGHRS, CDR2 YFSETQ. This CDR3 has 15 amino acids. CDR3 in amino acids: CASSLAGHDTDEQFF. The CDR3 nucleotides read TGCGCCAGCAGTTTGGCGGGACATGACACGGATGAGCAGTTCTTC.

This clonotype was picked up many times. The CDR3 bases are TGCAGTGCACCGACAGGGGACACTGAAGCTTTCTTT. Translated: CSAPTGDTEAFF. The chain links TRBV20-1 to TRBJ1-1, with TRBD1 identical over 8 bases. Per the germline V gene, CDR1 is DFQATT and CDR2 is SNEGSKA (reference sequence). Trimming cost V 6 bases and J 3 bases; bases outside gene matches: 3. The CDR3 sequence is 12 residues long.

This clonotype was detected a few times. J is TRBJ1-1 and V is TRBV11-2; the match to TRBD1 covers 7 bases. Trimming at V came to 5 bases and at J to 2 bases, leaving 8 bases not matched to a gene. This CDR3 has 15 residues. Germline values: CDR1 SGHAT, CDR2 FQNNGV. As DNA, the CDR3 is TGTGCCAGCAGCCCGTTGACAGGGCTAAACACTGAAGCTTTCTTT. This encodes CASSPLTGLNTEAFF.